This paragraph covers one T cell receptor beta chain sequence. As yet, its antigen is unknown. The PCR employed 60 Vbeta primers together with 13 Jbeta primers. The data were produced by immunoSEQ multiplex PCR, yet TCRdb's version contains in-frame clones alone and is incomplete. The sample lists approximately 130,000 clones, just under 85% occurring once. This sample is part of a study of cytomegalovirus exposure and HLA in healthy donors. Points from the study as a whole: Per published reports, the classifier diagnosed cytomegalovirus status with high specificity and sensitivity.

Germline V gives CDR1 SGHTS, CDR2 YDEGEE. V was shortened by 7 bases and J by 8 bases, with 4 bases between the two germline ends. The CDR3 is 10 residues long. This clonotype was sampled from a boy aged 2 to 10 in good health and CMV-seronegative. V usage is TRBV5-8 and J usage is TRBJ1-6; D unresolved. The sequenced sample was PBMCs. The CDR3 region has the DNA TGTGCCAGCGTCGATTCACCCCTCCACTTT. Protein: CASVDSPLHF.